This T cell receptor beta chain is drawn from a study of blood T cells in healthy people across ages. Whole-study results and caveats: Diversity estimated from one million T cells was considered an underestimate. Roughly linearly, TCR beta diversity per million T cells fell as age increased.

In regard to this clonotype: The antigen remains unidentified.

Then a second PCR, running roughly 7 to 11 cycles, was carried out with a sample-barcoded 5' primer and a J-beta primer mix. Each CDR3 protein gets one entry after TCRdb re-called the 5' RACE reads with MiXCR. Among some 1.7 million distinct CDR3 sequences, about 28% were seen once, and the ten largest hold about 8%. Trimming removed 5 bases at V and 2 bases at J, with 16 bases between. This CDR3 is built from 16 residues. The chain carries TRBV12-3 or TRBV12-4 and TRBJ2-1; D not certain. The sample consisted of blood. The TCR was taken from a woman under 40 in good health. The CDR3: CASSPGSIRPYNEQFF. The CDR3, as DNA: TGTGCCAGCAGTCCCGGGTCAATCCGACCCTACAATGAGCAGTTCTTC.